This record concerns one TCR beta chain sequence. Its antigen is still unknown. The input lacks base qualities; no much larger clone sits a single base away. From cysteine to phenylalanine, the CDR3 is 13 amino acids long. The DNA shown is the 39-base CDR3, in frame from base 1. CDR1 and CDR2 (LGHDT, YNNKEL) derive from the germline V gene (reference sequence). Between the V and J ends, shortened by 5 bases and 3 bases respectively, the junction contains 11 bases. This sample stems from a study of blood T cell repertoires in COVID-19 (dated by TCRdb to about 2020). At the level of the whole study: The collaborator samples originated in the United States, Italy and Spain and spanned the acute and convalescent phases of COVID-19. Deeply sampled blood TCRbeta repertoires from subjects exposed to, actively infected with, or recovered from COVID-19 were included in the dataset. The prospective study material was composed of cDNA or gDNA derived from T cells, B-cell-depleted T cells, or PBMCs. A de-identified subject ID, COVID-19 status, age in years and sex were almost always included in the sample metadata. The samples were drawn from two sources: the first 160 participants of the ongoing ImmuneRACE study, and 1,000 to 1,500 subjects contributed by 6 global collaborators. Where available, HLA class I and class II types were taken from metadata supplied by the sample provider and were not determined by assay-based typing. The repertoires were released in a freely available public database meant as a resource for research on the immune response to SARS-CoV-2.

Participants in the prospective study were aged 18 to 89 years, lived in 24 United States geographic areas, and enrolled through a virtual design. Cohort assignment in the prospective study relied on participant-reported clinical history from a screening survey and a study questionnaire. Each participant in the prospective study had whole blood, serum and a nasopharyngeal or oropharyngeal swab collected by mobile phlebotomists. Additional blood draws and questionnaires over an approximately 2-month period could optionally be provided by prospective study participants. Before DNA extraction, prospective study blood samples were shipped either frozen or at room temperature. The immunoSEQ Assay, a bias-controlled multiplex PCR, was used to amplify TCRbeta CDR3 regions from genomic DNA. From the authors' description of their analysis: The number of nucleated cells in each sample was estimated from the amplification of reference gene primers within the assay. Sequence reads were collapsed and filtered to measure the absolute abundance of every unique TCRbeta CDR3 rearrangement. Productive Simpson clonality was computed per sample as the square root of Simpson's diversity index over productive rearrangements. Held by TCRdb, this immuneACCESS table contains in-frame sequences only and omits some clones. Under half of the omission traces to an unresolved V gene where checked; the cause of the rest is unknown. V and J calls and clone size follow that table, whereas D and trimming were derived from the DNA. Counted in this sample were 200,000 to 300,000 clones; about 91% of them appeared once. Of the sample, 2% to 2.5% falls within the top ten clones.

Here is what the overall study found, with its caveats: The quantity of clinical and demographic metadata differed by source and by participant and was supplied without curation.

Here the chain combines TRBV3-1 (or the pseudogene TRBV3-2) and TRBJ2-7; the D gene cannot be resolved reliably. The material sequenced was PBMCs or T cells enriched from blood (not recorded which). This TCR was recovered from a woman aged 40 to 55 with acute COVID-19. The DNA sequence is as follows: TGTGCCAGCAGCAGTCAAATCAGCTACGAGCAGTACTTC. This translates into CASSSQISYEQYF.